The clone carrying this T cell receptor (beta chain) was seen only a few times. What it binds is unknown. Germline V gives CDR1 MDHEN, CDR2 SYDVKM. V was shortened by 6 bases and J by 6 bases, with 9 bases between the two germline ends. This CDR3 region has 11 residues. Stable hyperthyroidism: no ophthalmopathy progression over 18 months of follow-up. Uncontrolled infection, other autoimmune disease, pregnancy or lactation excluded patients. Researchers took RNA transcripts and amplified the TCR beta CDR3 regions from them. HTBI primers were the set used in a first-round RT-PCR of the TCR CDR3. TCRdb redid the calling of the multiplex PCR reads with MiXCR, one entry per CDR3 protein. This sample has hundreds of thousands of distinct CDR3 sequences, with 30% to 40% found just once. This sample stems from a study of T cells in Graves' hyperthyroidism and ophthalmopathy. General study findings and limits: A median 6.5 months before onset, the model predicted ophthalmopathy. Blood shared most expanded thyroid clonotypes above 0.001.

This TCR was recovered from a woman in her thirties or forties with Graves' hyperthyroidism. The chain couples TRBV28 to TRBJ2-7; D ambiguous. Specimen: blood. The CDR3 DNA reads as TGTGCCAGCAGGCGTTATTTCGAGCAGTACTTC. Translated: CASRRYFEQYF. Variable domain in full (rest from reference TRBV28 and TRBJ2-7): DVKVTQSSRYLVKRTGEKVFLECVQDMDHENMFWYRQDPGLGLRLIYFSYDVKMKEKGDIPEGYSVSREKKERFSLILESASTNQTSMYLCASRRYFEQYFGPGTRLTVT.